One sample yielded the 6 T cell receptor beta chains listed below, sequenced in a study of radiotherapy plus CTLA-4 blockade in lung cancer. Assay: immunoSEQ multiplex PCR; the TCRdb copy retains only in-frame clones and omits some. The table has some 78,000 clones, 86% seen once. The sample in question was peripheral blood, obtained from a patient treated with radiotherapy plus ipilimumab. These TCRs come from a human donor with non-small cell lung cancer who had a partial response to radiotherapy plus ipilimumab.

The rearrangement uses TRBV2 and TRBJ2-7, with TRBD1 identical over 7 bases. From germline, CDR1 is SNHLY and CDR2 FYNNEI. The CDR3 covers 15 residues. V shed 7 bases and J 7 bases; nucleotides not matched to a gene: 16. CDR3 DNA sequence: TGTGCCAGCACGCAAGGGGGCCGGTCGGAGTGGGAGCAGTACGTC. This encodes CASTQGGRSEWEQYV.

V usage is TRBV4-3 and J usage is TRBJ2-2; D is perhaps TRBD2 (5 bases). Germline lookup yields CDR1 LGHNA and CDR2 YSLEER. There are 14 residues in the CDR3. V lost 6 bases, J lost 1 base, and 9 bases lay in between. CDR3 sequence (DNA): TGCGCCAGCAGAAGTCGGGGGAACACCGGGGAGCTGTTTTTT. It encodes CASRSRGNTGELFF.

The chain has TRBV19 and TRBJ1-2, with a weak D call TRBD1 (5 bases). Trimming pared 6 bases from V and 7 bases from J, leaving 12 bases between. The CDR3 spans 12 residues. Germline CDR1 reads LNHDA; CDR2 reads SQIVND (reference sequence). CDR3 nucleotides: TGTGCCAGTAGATGGCAGGGCGGTGGCTACACCTTC. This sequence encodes CASRWQGGGYTF.

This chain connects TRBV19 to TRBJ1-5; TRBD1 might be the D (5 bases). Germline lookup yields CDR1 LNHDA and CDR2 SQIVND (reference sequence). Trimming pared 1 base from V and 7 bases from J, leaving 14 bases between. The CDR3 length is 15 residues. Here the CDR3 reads CASSIARGFIQPQHF. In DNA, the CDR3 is TGTGCCAGTAGTATAGCCCGGGGGTTTATCCAGCCCCAGCATTTT. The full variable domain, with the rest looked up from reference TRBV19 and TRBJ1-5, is DGGITQSPKYLFRKEGQNVTLSCEQNLNHDAMYWYRQDPGQGLRLIYYSQIVNDFQKGDIAEGYSVSREKKESFPLTVTSAQKNPTAFYLCASSIARGFIQPQHFGDGTRLSIL.

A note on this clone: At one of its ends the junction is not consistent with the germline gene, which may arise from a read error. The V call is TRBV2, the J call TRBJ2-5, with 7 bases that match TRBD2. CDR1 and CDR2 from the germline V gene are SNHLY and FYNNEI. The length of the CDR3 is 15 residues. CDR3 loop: CASMSARTRQESQYF. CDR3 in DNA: TGTGCCAGCATGTCAGCTAGGACTAGGCAAGAGAGCCAGTACTTC.

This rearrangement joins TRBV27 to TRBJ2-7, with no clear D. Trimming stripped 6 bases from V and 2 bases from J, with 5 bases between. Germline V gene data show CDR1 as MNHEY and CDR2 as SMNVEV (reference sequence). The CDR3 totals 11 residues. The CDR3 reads CASSATYEQYF. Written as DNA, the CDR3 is TGTGCCAGCAGCGCGACCTACGAGCAGTACTTC.